These 22 T cell receptor beta chains originate from one sample sequenced in a study of T cell clonality in common variable immunodeficiency. Study results and caveats: In common variable immunodeficiency, TCR beta chains reportedly carried fewer deletions and N-nucleotide insertions.

The repertoire was sequenced with immunoSEQ multiplex PCR; TCRdb's copy has only in-frame clones and lacks some. The sample holds approximately 18,000 clones, and no clone turns up only once. These TCRs are of unknown antigen specificity. Sequenced input: peripheral blood mononuclear cells. These receptors all stem from a human donor with common variable immunodeficiency.

This clone was recorded a few times. The read halts 3 residues ahead of the CDR3 end, with the missing end drawn from the germline J gene. V is TRBV5-6 and J is TRBJ1-2; 8 bases agree with TRBD1. Losses at the gene ends were 2 bases for V and 2 bases for J; bases not matched to a gene: 5. CDR3 size: 15 residues. Germline assignment: CDR1 SGHDT and CDR2 YYEEEE. The CDR3 is CASSLMTGDNYGYTF. CDR3 DNA, as far as it was read: TGTGCCAGCAGCTTAATGACAGGGGACAACTATGGC.

This clone was found many times. Read sequence stops 3 residues before the CDR3 end, and the germline J gene provides the missing end. The V call is TRBV6-2 or TRBV6-3, the J call TRBJ2-2, with D possibly TRBD1 on 6 matching bases. This CDR3 spans 15 amino acids. Germline V gene data show CDR1 as MNHEY and CDR2 as SVGEGT. V was pared by 6 bases and J by 1 base, with 12 bases between. This chain's CDR3 is CASRRQEKNTGELFF. CDR3 DNA, as far as it was read: TGTGCCAGCAGACGACAGGAGAAGAACACCGGGGAG.

This clone has only a few counts. Coverage ceases 3 residues before the CDR3 finishes, and the germline J gene fills in the end. The gene calls are TRBV7-9 and TRBJ2-7, with 9 bases lining up with TRBD1. The V gene end was trimmed by 6 bases and the J gene end by 5 bases; junction bases not matched to a gene: 8. This CDR3 is built from 14 residues. Germline loops: CDR1 SEHNR, CDR2 FQNEAQ (reference sequence). The DNA read from the CDR3 is TGTGCCAGCAGTTCCAGGACAGGGGAGAACGAG. It is translated as CASSSRTGENE. The CDR3, in full, reads CASSSRTGENEQYF.

With regard to this clone: The sequenced fragment ends 3 residues before the CDR3 boundary, so the rest is inferred from the germline J gene. The V and J genes are TRBV7-2 and TRBJ2-3; 7 bases are a match to TRBD2. The CDR3 length is 15 residues. The germline V gene has CDR1 SGHTA and CDR2 FQGNSA. V lost 5 bases and J lost 4; bases outside the gene matches: 9. The CDR3 bases that were read are TGTGCCAGCAGCCCGGGACTAAGGTTCGCAGATACG. Protein sequence: CASSPGLRFADT. The full-length CDR3 reads as CASSPGLRFADTQYF.

Only a few counts were recorded for this clone. The read gets to within 3 residues of the CDR3 end, and the germline J gene fills in the rest. The chain recombines TRBV29-1 with TRBJ2-5; the match to TRBD1 covers 7 bases. Germline V gene lookup returns CDR1 SQVTM and CDR2 ANQGSEA. With V trimmed by 7 bases and J by 3 bases, 2 bases remained unmatched. CDR3 length equals 11 residues. The CDR3 sequence: CSAGTEETQYF. Partial CDR3 DNA: TGCAGCGCTGGGACAGAAGAGACC.

This clone has at least ten counts. The CDR3 here is CSAAGLAGGTHEQFF. The CDR3 DNA, read in part, is TGCAGTGCTGCCGGACTAGCGGGGGGTACACATGAG. V gene TRBV20-1 combines with J gene TRBJ2-1; 14 nucleotides agree with TRBD2. With the read ending 3 residues before the CDR3 end, the germline J gene is used to fill in that end. The CDR3 contains 15 residues. V was pared by 5 bases and J by 8 bases, with 8 bases of the junction left unmatched. Germline CDR1 DFQATT, CDR2 SNEGSKA (reference sequence).

This clone was seen many times. CDR3 sequence: CASSLIARNTEAFF. The sequenced CDR3 bases are TGTGCCAGCAGTTTGATAGCAAGGAACACTGAA. The chain uses TRBV27 and TRBJ1-1; D ambiguous. The CDR3 end is not reached by the read, which stops 3 residues before it; the germline J gene fills it in. Germline CDR1 and CDR2: MNHEY and SMNVEV (reference sequence). The CDR3 runs 14 residues. Trimming left V 3 bases short and J 1 base short, with 9 bases between.

This clone has just a few counts. The sequence runs out 3 residues before the end of the CDR3; the remainder is reconstructed from the germline J gene. The V gene is TRBV10-3, the J gene TRBJ2-7; 10 bases align to TRBD1. The germline CDR1 and CDR2 sequences are ENHRY and SYGVKD. CDR3 length: 15 amino acids. The J segment lost 5 bases and the V segment lost 6 bases, leaving 10 bases of the junction unmatched. CDR3 sequence: CAISEPGTGVDEQYF. CDR3 DNA, as far as it was read: TGTGCCATCAGCGAGCCCGGGACAGGGGTGGACGAG.

A few counts support this clone. Partial CDR3 DNA: TGTGCCAGCAACGCCCAGATTAGCGGTGGC. It is translated as CASNAQISGG. The whole CDR3 sequence is CASNAQISGGYTF. This sequence joins TRBV2 and TRBJ1-2; D call uncertain. The read ends 3 residues before the CDR3 terminus; that terminus is restored from the germline J gene. The V gene's germline CDR1 is SNHLY and CDR2 FYNNEI. V dropped 7 bases and J dropped 7 bases, with 16 bases sitting between them. The CDR3 contains 13 residues.

The sample holds many counts of this clone. The CDR3 is cut off 3 residues early in the read; its end comes from the germline J gene. The chain carries TRBV6-1 and TRBJ1-4, with a possible D match to TRBD1 (5 bases). The CDR3 runs 15 residues. In germline, CDR1 is MNHNS, CDR2 SASEGT. V was cut by 1 base and J by 9 bases, with 15 bases left in between. This CDR3 reads CASSEVKTGFKKLFF. The part of the CDR3 DNA that was read is TGTGCCAGCAGTGAAGTGAAAACAGGTTTTAAAAAA.

This clone was recorded a few times. The missing CDR3 end, 3 residues past where the read stops, is filled in from the germline J gene. The V and J genes are TRBV23-1 and TRBJ1-2, with D perhaps TRBD1 (5 bases). Being an ORF, TRBV23-1 has a function that is uncertain. Trimming removed 1 base at V and 6 bases at J, with 12 bases between. The CDR3 length is 14 residues. CDR3 residues: CASSQFDGGNGYTF. The covered CDR3 bases are TGCGCCAGCAGTCAATTTGACGGGGGGAATGGC.

This clone was seen a few times. The observed sequence ends 3 residues before the CDR3 terminus, with the missing tail filled in from the germline J gene. V and J are TRBV6-2 or TRBV6-3 and TRBJ1-5; D possibly corresponds to TRBD1 (5 bases). The V end was cut by 2 bases, the J end by 7 bases, with 12 bases between. There are 14 residues in the CDR3. Germline-derived CDR1 and CDR2 are MNHEY and SVGEGT. The CDR3 spells CASSYGAGRQPQHF. CDR3 DNA (partial): TGTGCCAGCAGTTACGGGGCAGGGCGGCAGCCC.

The sample holds a few counts of this clone. The CDR3 is cut off 3 residues early in the read; its end comes from the germline J gene. The chain recombines TRBV7-2 with TRBJ1-5, with TRBD1 matching 7 bases. This CDR3 has 15 residues. Germline V CDR1 and CDR2: SGHTA, FQGNSA. CDR3 DNA, as far as it was read: TGTGCCAGCAGCTTAGCGCGCGACAGGGCGCTACCC. Translating gives CASSLARDRALP. The entire CDR3 sequence reads CASSLARDRALPQHF.

This clone was recorded many times. The read ends 3 residues early relative to the CDR3; the germline J gene fills the gap. The chain has TRBV2 and TRBJ1-1; D may be TRBD1 (5 bases). The CDR3 is made up of 14 amino acids. V was trimmed by 6 bases and J by 1 base, leaving 12 bases between them. Germline assignment: CDR1 SNHLY and CDR2 FYNNEI. The part of the CDR3 DNA that was read is TGTGCCAGCAGGCCGGGGGTCCCGAACACTGAA. It specifies CASRPGVPNTE. The full CDR3 protein is CASRPGVPNTEAFF.

To note about this clone: Coverage ceases 3 residues before the CDR3 finishes, and the germline J gene fills in the end. The chain combines TRBV7-9 with TRBJ1-2; 9 bases are a match to TRBD1. In germline, CDR1 is SEHNR, CDR2 FQNEAQ (reference sequence). With 5 bases clipped from V and 4 bases from J, the junction kept 8 bases outside the gene matches. CDR3 size: 15 residues. CDR3 DNA, as far as it was read: TGTGCCAGCAGCCGTTTGGGACAGGGAGTCTATGGC. Translated: CASSRLGQGVYG. The full CDR3 reads CASSRLGQGVYGYTF.

This clone has ten or more counts. Coverage ceases 3 residues before the CDR3 finishes, and the germline J gene fills in the end. The gene calls are TRBV12-3 or TRBV12-4 and TRBJ1-4; tentatively, D is TRBD1 (6 bases). The germline V and J ends were trimmed by 5 bases and 8 bases, with 18 bases remaining between them. The CDR3 has 15 amino acids. The sequenced part of the CDR3 DNA is TGTGCCAGCAGTCCTCAGACAGGTCTTGAGGAAAAA. Its translation: CASSPQTGLEEK. The entire CDR3 reads CASSPQTGLEEKLFF.

Points on this clone: The read finishes 3 residues shy of the CDR3 end, and the germline J gene is used to complete it. The chain employs TRBV18 and TRBJ1-2, with 8 bases lining up with TRBD1. Germline trimming cut 4 bases from V and 6 bases from J; bases unmatched to any gene: 4. Germline V gene data show CDR1 as KGHSH and CDR2 as LQKENI. The CDR3 loop spans 13 amino acids. The CDR3 bases that were read are TGTGCCAGCTCACTGACAGGGGATAATGGC. This sequence encodes CASSLTGDNG. The whole CDR3 sequence is CASSLTGDNGYTF.

CDR3 sequence: CAIEGEETEQYF. CDR3 DNA, as far as it was read: TGTGCCATCGAGGGGGAGGAGACCGAG. This chain connects TRBV10-3 to TRBJ2-7, with D perhaps being TRBD1 or TRBD2 (6 bases each). The read is 3 residues too short to cover the CDR3 end, so that end is filled in from the germline J gene. Germline V gene data show CDR1 as ENHRY and CDR2 as SYGVKD. This CDR3 region has 12 residues. V dropped 8 bases and J dropped 6 bases, with 14 bases sitting between them.

This clone was detected only a few times. The read stops 3 residues short of the end of the CDR3; the missing end is completed from the germline J gene. This rearrangement joins TRBV5-1 to TRBJ2-7, with TRBD2 matching over 11 bases. This CDR3 is 14 amino acids long. Germline CDR1 SGHRS, CDR2 YFSETQ. The V and J ends lost 5 bases and 2 bases, in that order; junction bases with no gene match: 3. Partial CDR3 DNA: TGCGCCAGCAGGCAGGGACTAGCGGCCTACGAG. This translates into CASRQGLAAYE. In full, the CDR3 is CASRQGLAAYEQYF. Full variable domain (remainder filled in from reference TRBV5-1 and TRBJ2-7): KAGVTQTPRYLIKTRGQQVTLSCSPISGHRSVSWYQQTPGQGLQFLFEYFSETQRNKGNFPGRFSGRQFSNSRSEMNVSTLELGDSALYLCASRQGLAAYEQYFGPGTRLTVT.

This clone occurred many times. Read data end 3 residues before the CDR3 end; the end is taken from the germline J gene. The rearrangement uses TRBV19 and TRBJ2-1, with 9 positions matching TRBD1. This CDR3 spans 14 amino acids. Trimming removed 7 bases from V and 8 bases from J; junction bases left unmatched: 9. Germline values: CDR1 LNHDA, CDR2 SQIVND (reference sequence). The sequenced CDR3 bases are TGTGCCAGTACCCATAGGGACAGGGAACATGAG. This sequence encodes CASTHRDREHE. The full CDR3 protein is CASTHRDREHEQFF.

About this clone: Read sequence stops 3 residues before the CDR3 end, and the germline J gene provides the missing end. The J gene is TRBJ1-1, the V gene TRBV18, with D perhaps matching TRBD1 (5 bases). The CDR3 spans 15 residues. Germline V gives CDR1 KGHSH, CDR2 LQKENI. V was shortened by 0 bases and J by 1 base, with 9 bases between the two germline ends. The CDR3 region is CASSPPDGQNTEAFF. The part of the CDR3 DNA that was read is TGTGCCAGCTCACCACCGGACGGACAGAACACTGAA. The full variable domain, completed using reference TRBV18 and TRBJ1-1, is NAGVMQNPRHLVRRRGQEARLRCSPMKGHSHVYWYRQLPEEGLKFMVYLQKENIIDESGMPKERFSAEFPKEGPSILRIQQVVRGDSAAYFCASSPPDGQNTEAFFGQGTRLTVV.

This clone is medium-sized within its sample. The read finishes 3 residues shy of the CDR3 end, and the germline J gene is used to complete it. V gene TRBV7-8 combines with J gene TRBJ2-7, with 8 bases identical to TRBD1. The length of the CDR3 is 14 residues. V shed 1 base and J 2 bases; nucleotides not matched to a gene: 1. Per the germline V gene, CDR1 is SGHVS and CDR2 is FQNEAQ. CDR3 DNA, as far as it was read: TGTGCCAGCAGCTTAGTACAGGGGGCCTACGAG. The encoded protein is CASSLVQGAYE. The whole CDR3 region reads CASSLVQGAYEQYF.